Sequencing of this T cell receptor beta chain was carried out in a study of beta chain features in type 1 diabetes. Study outcomes and limitations: More deletions and fewer insertions at VDJ junctions were seen in type 1 diabetes patients. For Type 1 diabetes patients, all four CD4+ subsets carried TCRB CDR3s that were moderately but significantly shorter.

The germline CDR1 and CDR2 sequences are SEHNR and FQNEAQ (reference sequence). The CDR3 has 15 residues. Losses at the gene ends were 5 bases for V and 2 bases for J; bases not matched to a gene: 6. About this clone itself: Its specificity is unknown.

Based on CD45RO/CCR7/CD25/CD127/CD95/CD27, CD4+ regulatory, stem cell-like memory, naive and central memory cells were sorted. Reverse transcribing all isolated RNA meant expressed TCRB transcripts were sequenced. Only in-frame clones appear in the TCRdb table, and some are missing; sequencing was by immunoSEQ multiplex PCR. The sample records roughly 290,000 clones, approximately 16% being singletons. This chain uses TRBV7-9 with TRBJ2-1; 7 nucleotides agree with TRBD2. What was sequenced was naive CD4+ T cells from blood. The sequence was collected from a man aged 18 to 30 with type 1 diabetes. Here the CDR3 DNA reads TGTGCCAGCAGCCCCGGGACTACCACCTACAATGAGCAGTTCTTC. Amino acid sequence: CASSPGTTTYNEQFF.